This T cell receptor (beta chain) was found in a study of vaccination effects on CD4 cells after COVID-19. TCRdb's table, derived via immunoSEQ multiplex PCR, lists solely in-frame clones and lacks some. Altogether about 55,000 clones are present, 55% to 75% being singletons, with the ten largest covering about 17%. Looked up from germline, CDR1 is MGHRA and CDR2 is YSYEKL. Trimming cost V 2 bases and J 0 bases, with 8 bases left between them. CDR3 length: 14 amino acids. In the case of this clone: Its specificity is not known.

Prior to sequencing, the ViraFEST assay stimulated PBMC with viral peptide pools, which expanded the antigen-specific CD4+ T cells. Having been cultured for 9 to 11 days, the cells underwent CD4+ T cell isolation. Nobody among the vaccine recipients had prior SARS-CoV-2 infection (nucleocapsid antibodies were negative). Study-wide results and caveats: The study dataset contains few convalescent patients and includes no early post-infection timepoints. There was marked clonal contraction among infection- and vaccine-induced clones late after vaccination.

The specimen comprised CD4+ T cells from PBMCs cultured with SARS-CoV-2 spike peptides, sampled before COVID-19 vaccination. The gene calls are TRBV4-1 and TRBJ2-7; no reliable D call. The TCR was taken from a human donor who received a COVID-19 vaccine. CDR3 sequence reads: CASSQRWSSYEQYF. CDR3 DNA sequence: TGCGCCAGCAGCCAAAGATGGAGCTCCTACGAGCAGTACTTC.